This TCR beta chain was identified during a study of vaccination and CD4 T cells after COVID-19. Study at large: The post-COVID samples were taken a median about 15 weeks after diagnosis, anywhere from 35 to 161.

Time point meaning: late sampling 161 to 241 days after vaccination in three convalescent patients. Treatment indicated: roughly 11-day PBMC culture with coronavirus spike peptide pools or control peptides (ViraFEST assay). Before TCRs were sequenced, ViraFEST expanded antigen-specific T cells with peptide pools. This CDR3 region has 13 residues. With 9 bases clipped from V and 4 bases from J, the junction kept 8 bases outside the gene matches. Germline V gene lookup returns CDR1 ENHRY and CDR2 SYGVKD. An Oncomine TCR Beta short-read assay was used to sequence the DNA from cultured CD4+ T cells. One entry per CDR3 protein, called by TCRdb with MiXCR from the PCR reads. This table has 20,000 to 25,000 distinct CDR3 sequences, around 30% appearing once. With respect to this clonotype: Its target is unknown.

Specimen: CD4+ T cells from blood, cultured in vitro, collected about 7 months after SARS-CoV-2 vaccination. The rearrangement joins TRBV10-3 to TRBJ1-1, with TRBD1 matching 7 bases. The source of this sequence is a human donor who had recovered from COVID-19. CDR3 protein: CAITGVSGTEAFF. CDR3 DNA: TGTGCCATTACAGGGGTTTCGGGCACTGAAGCTTTCTTT.